The 18 T cell receptor beta chains in this list originate from one sample, sequenced in a study of beta chain features in type 1 diabetes. cDNA synthesis used the whole RNA isolate, giving expressed TCRB sequences. TCRdb keeps only in-frame clones here, not all; method: immunoSEQ multiplex PCR. This table has under 900,000 clones, about 17% appearing once. The sample was naive CD4+ T cells from blood. These receptors were collected from a woman aged 18-30 years in good health.

This sequence joins TRBV15 and TRBJ2-1; a weak D match, TRBD2 (6 bases). The CDR3 is 19 residues long. Trimming took off 0 bases at V and 0 bases at J, with 18 bases between the two ends. Per the germline V gene, CDR1 is LNHNV and CDR2 is YYDKDF (reference sequence). The CDR3 DNA is TGTGCCACCAGCAGAGATACCCGGCTAGCGTCATACTCCTACAATGAGCAGTTCTTC. It yields the protein CATSRDTRLASYSYNEQFF.

This clone was observed a handful of times. The rearrangement uses TRBV6-6 and TRBJ2-7, with a weak D call TRBD2 (7 bases). In germline, CDR1 is MNHNY, CDR2 SVGAGI (reference sequence). The V and J ends lost 7 bases and 1 base respectively, with 17 bases between them. The CDR3 contains 15 residues. CDR3 region: CASTLGGTPSYEQYF. The CDR3 coding sequence is TGTGCCAGCACCCTCGGGGGGACACCGTCCTACGAGCAGTACTTC.

CDR3 coding DNA: TGTGCTATTACCCCTAGCTACAATGAGCAGTTCTTC. As protein: CAITPSYNEQFF. This chain links TRBV7-9 with TRBJ2-1; D is ambiguous. Germline values: CDR1 SEHNR, CDR2 FQNEAQ (reference sequence). This CDR3 comprises 12 residues.

V is TRBV5-1 and J is TRBJ2-3; a possible D gene is TRBD2 (7 bases). CDR3 length: 15 residues. CDR1 and CDR2 from the germline V gene are SGHRS and YFSETQ. V shed 1 base and J shed 2 bases, with 11 bases lying between them. The CDR3 DNA reads TGCGCCAGCAGCTTGTGGCGGGGGCTCACAGATACGCAGTATTTT. Translation: CASSLWRGLTDTQYF.

The rearrangement joins TRBV6-5 to TRBJ2-5; D may be TRBD1 (6 bases). Germline CDR1 is MNHEY and CDR2 is SVGAGI. CDR3 length: 15 residues. Between the trimmed V and J ends, which lost 5 bases and 5 bases, there was a span of 18 bases. CDR3 region: CASSLDSHPKETQYF. CDR3 in DNA: TGTGCCAGCAGTCTGGACAGTCATCCCAAGGAGACCCAGTACTTC.

This clone was recorded a few times. This chain connects TRBV20-1 to TRBJ2-1, with no clear D. The V gene lost 5 bases and the J gene lost 6 bases, with 8 bases spanning the gap. This CDR3 contains 11 residues. CDR1 is DFQATT, CDR2 SNEGSKA, per germline (reference sequence). CDR3 in DNA: TGCAGTGCTGAACCATTCAATGAGCAGTTCTTC. Protein: CSAEPFNEQFF.

This clone was observed a handful of times. V usage is TRBV10-3 and J usage is TRBJ2-5; D might be TRBD2 (6 bases). The ends were cut back, 2 bases at V and 2 bases at J, with 9 bases in the middle. Per germline, CDR1 ENHRY and CDR2 SYGVKD. This CDR3 is built from 14 residues. The CDR3 sequence is CAISEGRGQETQYF. The CDR3 nucleotides are TGTGCCATCAGTGAGGGTCGGGGGCAAGAGACCCAGTACTTC.

This clone was seen more than once but under ten times. The chain has TRBV20-1 and TRBJ2-2; no clear D gene. The CDR3 has 11 amino acids. CDR1 and CDR2 (germline): DFQATT, SNEGSKA (reference sequence). V lost 1 base and J lost 9, with 6 bases in between. Here the CDR3 reads CSARVGRELFF. CDR3 bases: TGCAGTGCTAGAGTGGGGAGGGAGCTGTTTTTT.

The chain carries TRBV7-2 and TRBJ2-6, with D perhaps matching TRBD1 (6 bases). Germline CDR1 SGHTA, CDR2 FQGNSA. The CDR3 has 19 residues. Deletions cut 2 bases from V and 4 bases from J, with 21 bases between. This chain's CDR3 is CASSLRTVAALSGANVLTF. The CDR3 DNA sequence: TGTGCCAGCAGCTTAAGGACAGTCGCCGCTCTTAGCGGGGCCAACGTCCTGACTTTC.

This clone has only a few counts. V is TRBV6-5 and J is TRBJ1-2; D may be TRBD1 (6 bases). Per the germline V gene, CDR1 is MNHEY and CDR2 is SVGAGI. The V end lost 5 bases, the J end lost 1 base, and 14 bases lay between the germline ends. The CDR3 spans 15 residues. The CDR3 sequence: CASSRRQDNNYGYTF. CDR3 bases: TGTGCCAGCAGTCGCCGACAGGACAATAACTATGGCTACACCTTC.

This clone was recorded a few times. V is TRBV7-9 and J is TRBJ2-2, with D possibly TRBD1 on 6 matching bases. This CDR3 is built from 15 residues. The germline V and J ends were trimmed by 3 bases and 1 base, with 9 bases remaining between them. CDR1 SEHNR and CDR2 FQNEAQ come from the germline V gene (reference sequence). CDR3 coding DNA: TGTGCCAGCAGCTTTCAGGGGAGGAACACCGGGGAGCTGTTTTTT. Protein: CASSFQGRNTGELFF. The full variable domain, its missing parts supplied by reference TRBV7-9 and TRBJ2-2, is DTGVSQNPRHKITKRGQNVTFRCDPISEHNRLYWYRQTLGQGPEFLTYFQNEAQLEKSRLLSDRFSAERPKGSFSTLEIQRTEQGDSAMYLCASSFQGRNTGELFFGEGSRLTVL.

Only a few counts were recorded for this clone. The sample contains more than one DNA sequence encoding this CDR3. The V call is TRBV9, the J call TRBJ2-1, with 7 positions matching TRBD2. Germline-derived CDR1 and CDR2 are SGDLS and YYNGEE. The CDR3 sequence is 13 residues long. With V trimmed by 0 bases and J by 8 bases, 2 bases remained unmatched. As DNA, the CDR3 is TGTGCCAGCAGCGTAGGACTAGCCTATGAGCAGTTCTTC. It translates to CASSVGLAYEQFF. Using reference TRBV9 and TRBJ2-1 for the parts outside the CDR3, the full variable domain is DSGVTQTPKHLITATGQRVTLRCSPRSGDLSVYWYQQSLDQGLQFLIQYYNGEERAKGNILERFSAQQFPDLHSELNLSSLELGDSALYFCASSVGLAYEQFFGPGTRLTVL.

This chain connects TRBV7-9 to TRBJ2-3, with 11 nucleotides matching TRBD2. Germline CDR1 SEHNR, CDR2 FQNEAQ (reference sequence). The length of the CDR3 is 16 residues. V was pared by 5 bases and J by 2 bases, with 6 bases of the junction left unmatched. The CDR3 bases are TGTGCCAGCAGCCCGTCGGGACTAGCGGCCACAGATACGCAGTATTTT. This codes for CASSPSGLAATDTQYF.

This clone showed up just a few times. The chain uses TRBV4-3 and TRBJ1-2; D possibly corresponds to TRBD1 (5 bases). The CDR3 covers 18 residues. Trimming removed 0 bases from V and 4 bases from J, with 21 bases in between. The V gene's germline CDR1 is LGHNA and CDR2 YSLEER. In DNA form, the CDR3 reads TGCGCCAGCAGCCAAGAGTGGTTTCAGGGTACCACTATCTATGGCTACACCTTC. This sequence encodes CASSQEWFQGTTIYGYTF.

The rearrangement joins TRBV30 to TRBJ1-2, with D hard to call. CDR3 length equals 10 residues. V lost 0 bases and J lost 7, with 3 bases in between. Germline loops: CDR1 GTSNPN, CDR2 SVGIG (reference sequence). This CDR3 is CAWSVCGYTF. The CDR3 nucleotides read TGTGCCTGGAGTGTTTGTGGCTACACCTTC.

The V and J genes are TRBV2 and TRBJ1-1; 7 bases match TRBD1. V lost 8 bases and J lost 3; bases outside the gene matches: 9. Germline V gene data show CDR1 as SNHLY and CDR2 as FYNNEI. This CDR3 has 14 amino acids. The CDR3 region has the DNA TGTGCCAGCCACAGGGAGCAGGGGGACACTGAAGCTTTCTTT. Translation: CASHREQGDTEAFF. Full variable domain (rest looked up from reference TRBV2 and TRBJ1-1): EPEVTQTPSHQVTQMGQEVILRCVPISNHLYFYWYRQILGQKVEFLVSFYNNEISEKSEIFDDQFSVERPDGSNFTLKIRSTKLEDSAMYFCASHREQGDTEAFFGQGTRLTVV.

In regard to this clone: The junction does not match germline at one end; this may be a read error. The J gene is TRBJ2-5, the V gene TRBV18; D is uncertain. This CDR3 has 15 residues. CDR1 is KGHSH and CDR2 is LQKENI in the germline V gene. CDR3 protein: CASSPPTQAEETQYF. Here the CDR3 DNA reads TGTGCCAGCTCCCCACCGACTCAGGCTGAAGAGACCCAGTACTTC.

This clone was detected only a few times. The genes are TRBV18 and TRBJ1-4; no firm D call. With 6 bases removed from V and 6 bases from J, the gap between germline ends came to 14 bases. Germline CDR1 and CDR2: KGHSH and LQKENI. The CDR3 is 14 residues long. The CDR3 DNA reads as TGTGCCAGCTCCCGGATCGTAGCAGATGAAAAACTGTTTTTT. Its protein product is CASSRIVADEKLFF.